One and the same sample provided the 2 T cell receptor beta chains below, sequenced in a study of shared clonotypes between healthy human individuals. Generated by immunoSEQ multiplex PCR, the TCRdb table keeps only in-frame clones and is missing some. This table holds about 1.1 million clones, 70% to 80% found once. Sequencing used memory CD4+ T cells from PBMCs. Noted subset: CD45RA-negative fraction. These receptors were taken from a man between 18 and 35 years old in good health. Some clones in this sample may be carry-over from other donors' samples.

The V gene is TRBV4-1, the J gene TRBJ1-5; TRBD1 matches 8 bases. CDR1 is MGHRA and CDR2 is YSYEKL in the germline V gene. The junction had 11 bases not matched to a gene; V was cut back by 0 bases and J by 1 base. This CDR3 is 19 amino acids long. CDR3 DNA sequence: TGCGCCAGCAGCCAAGAGTCGGGCAGGGGGCCCCAAAGCAATCAGCCCCAGCATTTT. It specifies CASSQESGRGPQSNQPQHF.

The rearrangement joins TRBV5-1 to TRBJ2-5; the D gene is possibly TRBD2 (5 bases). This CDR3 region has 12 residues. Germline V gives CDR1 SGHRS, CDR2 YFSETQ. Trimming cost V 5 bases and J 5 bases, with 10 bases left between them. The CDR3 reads CASSHGGETQYF. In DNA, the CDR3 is TGCGCCAGCAGTCACGGCGGGGAGACCCAGTACTTC.